Listed below are T cell receptor beta chains from one sample, sequenced in a study of tumor-infiltrating lymphocytes in primary liver carcinoma. TCRdb called the multiplex PCR reads again in MiXCR, with one record for every CDR3 protein. Among fewer than 350,000 distinct CDR3 sequences, 65% were seen once, and the ten largest hold roughly 10%. Sequenced input: peripheral blood. These TCRs come from a man aged 40-55 years with primary liver carcinoma and hepatitis B virus infection. CDR3s leave out the opening cysteine and the closing phenylalanine or tryptophan.

V	J	CDR3
TRBV7-8	TRBJ1-2	ASSLDQGQSYGYT
TRBV29-1	TRBJ2-7	SVVGGGFTSYEPY
TRBV6-2/TRBV6-3	TRBJ2-3	DSNYGLAGVADTQY
TRBV11-2	TRBJ2-2	TSSLVASGSLTGELF
TRBV5-1	TRBJ1-1	ASSLEANTETF
TRBV12-3/TRBV12-4	TRBJ2-1	ASSLGQWGYEQF
TRBV13	TRBJ2-1	ASISGGGESFFNEQF
TRBV11-3	TRBJ2-3	ASSLRGGPDVQY
TRBV4-3	TRBJ1-2	ASSRGGQGDNYGYT
TRBV11-2	TRBJ1-1	ASSLDGGMNTEAF
TRBV6-5	TRBJ1-2	ASSYSGYNYGYT
TRBV7-9	TRBJ2-6	ASSLADVLT
TRBV11-1	TRBJ2-7	ASSLVPGKGYEQY
TRBV5-4	TRBJ2-3	ASSLDQRRADTQY
TRBV28	TRBJ2-7	ASSGGPQGYEQY
TRBV28	TRBJ1-1	ASSGDRERNIEAF
TRBV6-2/TRBV6-3	TRBJ2-2	ASSSNVGAGELF
TRBV28	TRBJ1-1	ASSLSVGNTEAF
TRBV7-8	TRBJ2-3	ASSLVRGPTDTQY
TRBV10-3	TRBJ2-1	AISERQPDYNKQF
TRBV29-1	TRBJ2-5	SGTEWPQETQY
TRBV6-1	TRBJ2-3	ASSPPADTQY
TRBV5-5	TRBJ1-2	ASSSTGAHGYT
TRBV6-1	TRBJ2-1	ASIQRGSGGTYNEQF
TRBV6-2/TRBV6-3	TRBJ2-5	VSSYRSGETQY
TRBV6-5	TRBJ2-1	ASSYRRGAYDEQF
TRBV11-1	TRBJ2-1	SSSLGLAGEVDNEQF
TRBV10-3	TRBJ2-4	AISDNWKAKNIQY
TRBV6-6	TRBJ2-1	ASSYGPREYNEQF
TRBV6-1	TRBJ2-7	ANSSGGGAYEQY
TRBV5-5	TRBJ2-3	ASSRKLAGGIPSTDTQY
TRBV5-4	TRBJ2-1	ASSITSLNEQF
TRBV4-3	TRBJ2-3	ASSQHPLGGTDTDTQY
TRBV10-3	TRBJ1-1	AITRDSNTEAF
TRBV6-5	TRBJ2-1	ASSYRQVENEQF
TRBV30	TRBJ1-1	AWTLRGNTEAF
TRBV11-3	TRBJ2-7	VSSPVTDGTEQY
TRBV21-1	TRBJ1-2	ASSLPTGRNYGYT
TRBV7-9	TRBJ2-7	ASSSSSAFKVSSSFEQY
TRBV5-4	TRBJ2-2	ASSLFGTGELF
TRBV6-1	TRBJ2-3	ACSDRPTRPY
TRBV10-3	TRBJ1-2	AISDPGTGFYGYT
TRBV20-1	TRBJ2-7	SVRANYEQY
TRBV11-2	TRBJ2-7	ASCGDRGGEQY
TRBV4-3	TRBJ2-1	ASSRIGQPNEQF
TRBV25-1	TRBJ2-6	AARTSEVSGANVLT
TRBV4-3	TRBJ2-2	ANSQIQGNTGELF
TRBV30	NA	AWSVTADNQPQY
TRBV6-5	TRBJ2-1	ASGPDRNNEQF
TRBV5-4	TRBJ1-2	ASSLGRGDCGYT
TRBV29-1	TRBJ2-1	SVEPSGRDGQF
TRBV28	TRBJ1-5	ASSAGGSNQPQH
TRBV7-9	TRBJ2-1	ASSFPAGNERF
TRBV19	TRBJ2-2	ASSIYRDTGELF
TRBV10-3	TRBJ1-4	AINQGEGEKLF
TRBV29-1	TRBJ1-1	SVDSQEMNTEAF
TRBV5-6	TRBJ1-2	ASNLVGTGGYT
TRBV4-1	TRBJ2-1	ASSQETPSSYNEQF
TRBV30	TRBJ2-1	AWSDSGTGGDEQF